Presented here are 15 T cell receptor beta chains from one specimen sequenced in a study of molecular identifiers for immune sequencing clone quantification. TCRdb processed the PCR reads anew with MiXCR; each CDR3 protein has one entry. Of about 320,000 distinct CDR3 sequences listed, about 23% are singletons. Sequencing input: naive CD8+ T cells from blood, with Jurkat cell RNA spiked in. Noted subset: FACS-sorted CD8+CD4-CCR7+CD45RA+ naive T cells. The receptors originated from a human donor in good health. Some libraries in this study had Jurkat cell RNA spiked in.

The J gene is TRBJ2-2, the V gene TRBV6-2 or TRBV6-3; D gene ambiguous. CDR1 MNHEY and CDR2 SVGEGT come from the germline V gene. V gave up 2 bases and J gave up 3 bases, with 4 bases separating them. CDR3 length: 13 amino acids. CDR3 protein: CASSYVYTGELFF. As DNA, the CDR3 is TGTGCCAGCAGTTACGTGTACACCGGGGAGCTGTTTTTT.

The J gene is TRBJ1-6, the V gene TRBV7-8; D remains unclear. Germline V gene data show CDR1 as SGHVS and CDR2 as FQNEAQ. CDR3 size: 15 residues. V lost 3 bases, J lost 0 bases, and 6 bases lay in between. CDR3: CASSLSDSYNSPLHF. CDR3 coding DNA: TGTGCCAGCAGCTTGTCGGACTCCTATAATTCACCCCTCCACTTT.

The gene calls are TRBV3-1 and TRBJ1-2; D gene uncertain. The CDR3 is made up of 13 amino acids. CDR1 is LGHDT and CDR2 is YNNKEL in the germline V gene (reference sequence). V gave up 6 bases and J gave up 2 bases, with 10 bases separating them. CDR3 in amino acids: CASRKGYNYGYTF. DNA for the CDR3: TGTGCCAGCAGGAAGGGATACAACTATGGCTACACCTTC.

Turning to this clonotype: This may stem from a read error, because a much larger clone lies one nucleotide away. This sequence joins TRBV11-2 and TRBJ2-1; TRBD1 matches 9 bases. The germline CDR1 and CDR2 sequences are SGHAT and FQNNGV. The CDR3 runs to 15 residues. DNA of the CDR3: TGTGCCAGCAGCCAAACAGGGGGCTTCGACAATGAGCAGCTCTTC. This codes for CASSQTGGFDNEQLF. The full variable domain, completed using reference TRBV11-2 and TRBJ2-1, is EAGVAQSPRYKIIEKRQSVAFWCNPISGHATLYWYQQILGQGPKLLIQFQNNGVVDDSQLPKDRFSAERLKGVDSTLKIQPAKLEDSAVYLCASSQTGGFDNEQLFGPGTRLTVL.

CDR3 in amino acids: CASSLDEQAFGQPQHF. The CDR3 DNA is TGTGCCAGCTCTTTGGACGAACAGGCGTTTGGTCAGCCCCAGCATTTT. The chain recombines TRBV28 with TRBJ1-5; D is possibly TRBD1 (5 bases). This CDR3 comprises 16 residues. Germline assignment: CDR1 MDHEN and CDR2 SYDVKM. V was trimmed by 8 bases and J by 6 bases, leaving 23 bases between them. The full variable domain, completed using reference TRBV28 and TRBJ1-5, is DVKVTQSSRYLVKRTGEKVFLECVQDMDHENMFWYRQDPGLGLRLIYFSYDVKMKEKGDIPEGYSVSREKKERFSLILESASTNQTSMYLCASSLDEQAFGQPQHFGDGTRLSIL.

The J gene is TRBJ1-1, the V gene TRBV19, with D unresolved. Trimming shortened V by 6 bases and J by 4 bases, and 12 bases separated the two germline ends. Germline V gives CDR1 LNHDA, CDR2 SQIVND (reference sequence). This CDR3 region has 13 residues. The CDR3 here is CASSPAVVTEAFF. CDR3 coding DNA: TGTGCCAGTAGCCCAGCTGTAGTCACTGAAGCTTTCTTT.

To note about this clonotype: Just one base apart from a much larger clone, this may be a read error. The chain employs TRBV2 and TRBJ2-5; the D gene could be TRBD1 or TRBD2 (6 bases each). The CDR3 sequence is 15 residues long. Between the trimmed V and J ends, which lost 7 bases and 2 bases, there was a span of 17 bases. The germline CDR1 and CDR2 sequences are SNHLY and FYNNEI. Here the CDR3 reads CASNGGLTWQETQYF. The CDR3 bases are TGTGCCAGCAACGGGGGCCTTACCTGGCAAGAGACCCAGTACTTC.

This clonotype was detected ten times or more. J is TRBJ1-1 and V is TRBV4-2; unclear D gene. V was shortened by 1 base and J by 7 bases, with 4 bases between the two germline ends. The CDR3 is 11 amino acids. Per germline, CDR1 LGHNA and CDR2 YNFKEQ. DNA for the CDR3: TGTGCCAGCAGCCAAGTCGATGAAGCTTTCTTT. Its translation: CASSQVDEAFF.

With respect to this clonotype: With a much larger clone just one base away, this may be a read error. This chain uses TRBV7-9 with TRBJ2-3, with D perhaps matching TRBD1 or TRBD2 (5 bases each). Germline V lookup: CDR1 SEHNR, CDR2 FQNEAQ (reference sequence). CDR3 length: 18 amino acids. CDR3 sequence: CAGSSTVPRDLSTDTQYF. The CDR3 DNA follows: TGTGCCGGCAGCTCAACCGTCCCCAGGGACCTTAGCACAGATACGCAGTATTTT.

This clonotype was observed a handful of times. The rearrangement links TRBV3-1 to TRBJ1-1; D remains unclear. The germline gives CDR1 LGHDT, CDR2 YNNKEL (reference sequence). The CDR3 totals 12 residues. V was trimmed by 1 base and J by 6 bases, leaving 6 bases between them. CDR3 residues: CASSQVGAEAFF. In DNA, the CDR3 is TGTGCCAGCAGCCAAGTGGGCGCTGAAGCTTTCTTT.

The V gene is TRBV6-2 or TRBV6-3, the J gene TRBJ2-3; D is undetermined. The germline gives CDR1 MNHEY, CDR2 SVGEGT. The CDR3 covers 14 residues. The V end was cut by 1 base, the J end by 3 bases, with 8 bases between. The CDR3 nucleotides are TGTGCCAGCAGTTACTTGGGTGTGACAGATACGCAGTATTTT. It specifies CASSYLGVTDTQYF.

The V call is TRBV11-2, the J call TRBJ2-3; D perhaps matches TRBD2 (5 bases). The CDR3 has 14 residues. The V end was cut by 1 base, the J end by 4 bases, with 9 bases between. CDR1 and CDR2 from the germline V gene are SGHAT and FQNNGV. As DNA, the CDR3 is TGTGCCAGCAGCTTAGGGACTTTCTCAGATACGCAGTATTTT. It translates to CASSLGTFSDTQYF.

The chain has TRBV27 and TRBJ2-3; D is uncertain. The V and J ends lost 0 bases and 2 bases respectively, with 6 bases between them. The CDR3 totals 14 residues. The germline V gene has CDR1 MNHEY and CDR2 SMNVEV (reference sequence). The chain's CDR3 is CASSLSTDTDTQYF. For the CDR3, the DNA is TGTGCCAGCAGTTTATCGACCGACACAGATACGCAGTATTTT.

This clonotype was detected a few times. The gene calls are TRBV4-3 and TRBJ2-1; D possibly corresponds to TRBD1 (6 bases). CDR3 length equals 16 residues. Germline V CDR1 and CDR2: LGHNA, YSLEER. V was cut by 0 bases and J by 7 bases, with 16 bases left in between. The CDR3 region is CASSQDRRGLRNEQFF. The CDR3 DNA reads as TGCGCCAGCAGCCAAGATCGCAGGGGCCTGAGGAATGAGCAGTTCTTC.

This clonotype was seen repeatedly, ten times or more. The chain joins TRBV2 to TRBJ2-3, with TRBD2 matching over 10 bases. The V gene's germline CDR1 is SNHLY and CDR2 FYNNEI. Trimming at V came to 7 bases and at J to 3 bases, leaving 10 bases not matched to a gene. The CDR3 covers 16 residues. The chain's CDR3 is CASIPSGSGWTDTQYF. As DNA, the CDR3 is TGTGCCAGCATACCTAGCGGGAGCGGTTGGACAGATACGCAGTATTTT.